This T cell receptor beta chain emerged from a study of control samples from healthy donors and cancer patients (dated by TCRdb to the early 2020s). Library method: the immunoSEQ multiplex PCR assay. TCRdb retrieved this table from immuneACCESS and kept in-frame rearrangements only. Not all clones are present; in checked studies, unresolved V genes account for under half, and no reason is known for the remainder. The sample table holds 150,000 to 200,000 clones, of which roughly 92% were seen once. The ten largest clones represent more than 1.3% of the sample. Remarks on this clone: What this receptor recognizes is not known. No qualities accompany the bases; no much larger clone lies one base away.

From the cysteine up to the phenylalanine, the CDR3 has a length of 13 residues. Solely the CDR3 DNA is kept, with 39 bases framed from the first base. In the germline V gene (reference sequence), CDR1 corresponds to LNHDA and CDR2 to SQIVND. V and J are truncated by 4 bases and 4 bases respectively, leaving an intervening sequence of 10 bases. The sample comprised blood. The clonotype comes from a man aged 25-45 years in good health. The chain links TRBV19 with TRBJ1-2; no D gene can be assigned with confidence. The sequence in DNA is TGTGCCAGTAGTACTGACCGCCGCTATGGCTACACCTTC. This sequence encodes CASSTDRRYGYTF.